These 12 T cell receptor beta chains came from one sample sequenced in a study of T cell repertoires in cytomegalovirus infection (dated by TCRdb to between 2018 and 2021). Sequenced using an Illumina HiSeq 1500. TCRdb redid the processing of the public reads, applying fastp at Q25 and MiXCR, and retained in-frame beta chains. Every entry covers one CDR3 protein and lists the most common genes and DNA from its rows. In this sample the table shows about 450,000 distinct CDR3 sequences, about a third of which occur a single time. 12% to 15% of the sample rests with the top ten. Source material: PBMCs. The receptor source for this set is a human donor in good health (CMV status not recorded). Some clones in this sample may be carry-over from other donors' samples.

The V gene is TRBV20-1, the J gene TRBJ1-5; D is possibly TRBD1 (5 bases). V dropped 3 bases and J dropped 2 bases, with 14 bases sitting between them. Germline V gene sequence: CDR1 DFQATT, CDR2 SNEGSKA (reference sequence). The CDR3 consists of 15 residues. The CDR3 reads CSARTQGLGNQPQHF. DNA of the CDR3: TGCAGTGCTAGGACTCAGGGCCTTGGCAATCAGCCCCAGCATTTT.

There are a few counts of this clonotype. This chain joins TRBV19 and TRBJ1-6; no reliable D call. Trimming pared 7 bases from V and 0 bases from J, leaving 7 bases between. Looked up from germline, CDR1 is LNHDA and CDR2 is SQIVND (reference sequence). The CDR3 consists of 14 residues. As DNA, the CDR3 is TGTGCCAGTAAAGATAGCTCCTATAATTCACCCCTCCACTTT. Protein sequence: CASKDSSYNSPLHF.

This clonotype was seen at least ten times. The V call is TRBV20-1, the J call TRBJ2-7, with D possibly matching TRBD1 (5 bases). This CDR3 has 13 residues. Germline lookup yields CDR1 DFQATT and CDR2 SNEGSKA (reference sequence). V dropped 6 bases and J dropped 2 bases, with 14 bases sitting between them. The CDR3 DNA sequence: TGCAGTGCGCGGACACCTACCACCTACGAGCAGTACTTC. Protein sequence: CSARTPTTYEQYF.

CDR3 in amino acids: CSASQPHPLHF. CDR3 nucleotides: TGCAGTGCTTCCCAGCCGCATCCCCTCCACTTT. The chain carries TRBV20-1 and TRBJ1-6; D gene ambiguous. V was clipped by 5 bases and J by 13 bases, with 12 bases between them. This CDR3 contains 11 residues. The germline V gene encodes CDR1 DFQATT and CDR2 SNEGSKA (reference sequence).

The J gene is TRBJ1-1, the V gene TRBV6-6, with D maybe TRBD1 (5 bases). The germline V gene encodes CDR1 MNHNY and CDR2 SVGAGI (reference sequence). This CDR3 has 12 amino acids. V lost 0 bases and J 7 bases, leaving 6 bases between the germline ends. Written as DNA, the CDR3 is TGTGCCAGCAGTTACTCGCAGGGTGAAGCTTTCTTT. Encoded protein: CASSYSQGEAFF.

This chain connects TRBV27 to TRBJ2-7, with D uncertain. The germline V gene has CDR1 MNHEY and CDR2 SMNVEV (reference sequence). Trimming pared 8 bases from V and 2 bases from J, leaving 25 bases between. The CDR3 loop spans 17 amino acids. The CDR3 bases are TGTGCCAGCTGTTATCGGTTTCGGGCAGGAGAAGCCTACGAGCAGTACTTC. This translates into CASCYRFRAGEAYEQYF.

In this sample, this clonotype turned up a few times. The chain links TRBV7-9 to TRBJ2-3; TRBD1 matches at 7 bases. V lost 6 bases and J lost 6; bases outside the gene matches: 6. The germline V gene has CDR1 SEHNR and CDR2 FQNEAQ (reference sequence). The CDR3 spans 13 residues. CDR3 coding DNA: TGTGCCAGCAGTTACAGGGGCCAGGATACGCAGTATTTT. It yields the protein CASSYRGQDTQYF.

The chain recombines TRBV19 with TRBJ1-1, with D unclear. Trimming shortened V by 4 bases and J by 1 base, and 13 bases separated the two germline ends. The CDR3 loop spans 15 amino acids. The germline V gene has CDR1 LNHDA and CDR2 SQIVND (reference sequence). The CDR3 loop reads CASSKVGRANTEAFF. Written as DNA, the CDR3 is TGTGCCAGTAGTAAAGTGGGTAGGGCGAACACTGAAGCTTTCTTT.

This clonotype was found a few times. The chain uses TRBV7-3 and TRBJ1-2; TRBD1 matches 7 bases. The CDR3 has 15 amino acids. The V gene end was trimmed by 5 bases and the J gene end by 1 base; junction bases not matched to a gene: 7. Germline CDR1 and CDR2: SGHTA and FQGTGA. The CDR3 is CASSQGQMLNYGYTF. DNA of the CDR3: TGTGCCAGCAGCCAGGGACAGATGCTTAACTATGGCTACACCTTC.

Only a few counts were recorded for this clonotype. The chain employs TRBV10-3 and TRBJ2-1; 8 bases line up with TRBD2. The length of the CDR3 is 14 residues. CDR1 ENHRY and CDR2 SYGVKD come from the germline V gene. V lost 6 bases and J lost 1; bases outside the gene matches: 2. CDR3 sequence (DNA): TGTGCCATCAGCGGGGGGGGGTCCTACAATGAGCAGTTCTTC. Its protein is CAISGGGSYNEQFF.

The gene calls are TRBV7-2 and TRBJ1-2; 8 nucleotides match TRBD1. The germline gives CDR1 SGHTA, CDR2 FQGNSA. The CDR3 extends over 14 amino acids. V lost 5 bases, J lost 8 bases, and 10 bases stayed unmatched. CDR3 sequence (DNA): TGTGCCAGCAGCACAACAGGGGGTGCGGTGGGCTACACCTTC. Protein product: CASSTTGGAVGYTF. Drawing the rest from reference TRBV7-2 and TRBJ1-2, the complete variable domain is GAGVSQSPSNKVTEKGKDVELRCDPISGHTALYWYRQSLGQGLEFLIYFQGNSAPDKSGLPSDRFSAERTGGSVSTLTIQRTQQEDSAVYLCASSTTGGAVGYTFGSGTRLTVV.

This clonotype has just a few counts. The chain is built from TRBV7-2 and TRBJ1-1, with D perhaps TRBD1 (6 bases). The CDR3 spans 14 residues. V shed 5 bases and J shed 3 bases, with 13 bases lying between them. The germline gives CDR1 SGHTA, CDR2 FQGNSA. The CDR3 region has the DNA TGTGCCAGCAGCAGAGCAGGGGTTTACACTGAAGCTTTCTTT. Residues: CASSRAGVYTEAFF.